This T cell receptor (beta chain) originates from a study of blood T cell repertoires in COVID-19. Turning to the study itself: The samples span acute and convalescent COVID-19 from the United States, Italy and Spain. In each case, the material was cDNA or gDNA derived from T cells, B-cell-depleted T cells, or PBMCs.

In the study's own analysis: Amplification of reference gene primers was used by the study to estimate nucleated cell counts. Measured with immunoSEQ multiplex PCR; TCRdb has only the in-frame clones, and not every one. The DNA gave D and trimming, while V, J and clone size come from that table. The repertoire has roughly 80,000 clones, roughly nine tenths of them found once; the top ten carry roughly 18%. Germline V gives CDR1 MNHEY, CDR2 SVGEGT. V gave up 4 bases and J gave up 1 base; unmatched junction bases: 7. This CDR3 contains 16 residues. The chain recombines TRBV6-2 or TRBV6-3 with TRBJ2-1; TRBD1 matches at 7 bases. The receptor's source is a man older than 75 in a cohort sampled during active COVID-19. The sample was peripheral blood. CDR3 nucleotide sequence: TGTGCCAGCAGTTCACGGACCAGGGGGTCCTACAATGAGCAGTTCTTC. It yields the protein CASSSRTRGSYNEQFF.